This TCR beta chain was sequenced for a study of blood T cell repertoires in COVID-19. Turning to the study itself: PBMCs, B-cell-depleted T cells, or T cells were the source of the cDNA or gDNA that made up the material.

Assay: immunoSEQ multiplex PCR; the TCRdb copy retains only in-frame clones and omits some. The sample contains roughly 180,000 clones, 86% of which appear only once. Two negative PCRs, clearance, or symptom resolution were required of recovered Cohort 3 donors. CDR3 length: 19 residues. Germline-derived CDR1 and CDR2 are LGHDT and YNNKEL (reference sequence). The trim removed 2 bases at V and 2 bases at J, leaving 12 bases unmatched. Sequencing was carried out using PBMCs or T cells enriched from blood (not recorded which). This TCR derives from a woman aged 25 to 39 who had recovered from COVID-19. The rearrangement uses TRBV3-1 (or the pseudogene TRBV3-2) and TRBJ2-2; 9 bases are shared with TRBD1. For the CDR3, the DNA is TGTGCCAGCAGCCAACTGGACAGGGGTCTGATAAGAAACACCGGGGAGCTGTTTTTT. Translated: CASSQLDRGLIRNTGELFF.